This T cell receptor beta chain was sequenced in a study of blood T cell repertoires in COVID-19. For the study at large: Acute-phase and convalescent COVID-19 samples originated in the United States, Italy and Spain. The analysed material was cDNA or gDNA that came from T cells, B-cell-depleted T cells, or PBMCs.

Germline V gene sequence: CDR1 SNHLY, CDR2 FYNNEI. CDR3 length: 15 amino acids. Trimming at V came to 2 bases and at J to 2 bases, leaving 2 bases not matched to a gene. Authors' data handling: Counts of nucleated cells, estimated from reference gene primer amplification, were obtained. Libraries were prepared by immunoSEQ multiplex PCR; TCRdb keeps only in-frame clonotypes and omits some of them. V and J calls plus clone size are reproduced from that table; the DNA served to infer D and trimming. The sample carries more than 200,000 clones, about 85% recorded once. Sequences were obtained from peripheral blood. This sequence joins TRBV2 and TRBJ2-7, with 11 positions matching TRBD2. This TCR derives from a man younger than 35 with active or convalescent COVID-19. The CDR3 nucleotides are TGTGCCAGCAGTGAAATAGCGGGAGGGACCTACGAGCAGTACTTC. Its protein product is CASSEIAGGTYEQYF.